This entry concerns a single TCR beta chain. Time point noted: inflamed ileum from the surgical specimen. The data are from a study of T cell repertoires in ileal Crohn's disease. Sequencing used immunoSEQ multiplex PCR; TCRdb keeps in-frame clones, though not all of them. The data contain nearly 5,500 clones, about four fifths of them singletons. Germline values: CDR1 MNHEY, CDR2 SVGAGI. CDR3 length: 12 amino acids. V was trimmed by 2 bases and J by 6 bases, leaving 4 bases between them. The TCR originated in an adult with Crohn's disease. The specimen was ileal tissue. This chain connects TRBV6-5 to TRBJ2-2; no clear D. DNA of the CDR3: TGTGCCAGCAGTTACGGGGCCGGGGAGCTGTTTTTT. Amino acid sequence: CASSYGAGELFF.